This T cell receptor (beta chain) was retrieved from a study of shared clonotypes between healthy human individuals. Some clones are missing from TCRdb's copy, which holds only in-frame ones; the method was immunoSEQ multiplex PCR. Among a few million clones listed, around 90% were seen once. The CDR3 totals 14 residues. Germline lookup yields CDR1 MNHEY and CDR2 SMNVEV (reference sequence). The J segment lost 2 bases and the V segment lost 6 bases, leaving 4 bases of the junction unmatched. General study results and limits: Non-shared clonotypes had lower generation probabilities than clonotypes shared by all four sorted-subset donors.

Worth noting for this clone: What it binds is unknown.

Material for sequencing was naive CD4+ T cells from PBMCs. Subset described: CD45RA+ positively selected. This receptor was taken from a man between 18 and 35 years old in good health. Some clones in this sample may be carry-over from other donors' samples. The rearrangement uses TRBV27 and TRBJ1-5, with 7 bases aligning to TRBD1. For the CDR3, the DNA is TGTGCCAGCAGACCCGGACAGGGCAATCAGCCCCAGCATTTT. Protein sequence: CASRPGQGNQPQHF.